Listed below are T cell receptor beta chains from one sample, sequenced in a study of cytotoxic CD8 clonotypes in ibrutinib-treated CLL. Method: immunoSEQ multiplex PCR; TCRdb's copy keeps in-frame clones and lacks some. This sample has roughly 220,000 clones, with roughly 77% found just once. Source: PBMCs, taken after 12 months of ibrutinib treatment. Source of these receptors: a human donor with chronic lymphocytic leukemia. Both conserved end residues are part of each CDR3. Fields, in order: D gene, J gene, clone size, V gene, CDR3 protein, CDR3 DNA. D genes are given only for firm matches. For some rows the clone size is stated as once, few or many, or as a class when expanded; others skip it.

TRBD1 | TRBJ1-4 | once | TRBV19 | CASRGNRGATNEKLFF | TGTGCCAGTAGGGGAAACAGGGGCGCAACTAATGAAAAACTGTTTTTT
TRBD1 | TRBJ1-2 | few | TRBV28 | CASSLDRVNYGYTF | TGTGCCAGCAGTTTAGACAGGGTGAACTATGGCTACACCTTC
. | TRBJ2-7 | . | TRBV18 | CASSPVGRANEQYF | TGTGCCAGCTCACCGGTAGGCAGGGCCAACGAGCAGTACTTC
. | TRBJ1-2 | . | TRBV28 | CASSSSVRAATFYGYTF | TGTGCCAGCAGTTCCTCCGTACGGGCAGCAACCTTCTATGGCTACACCTTC
TRBD2 | TRBJ2-1 | . | TRBV6-1 | CASRPGLAVVEQFF | TGTGCCAGCAGACCTGGACTAGCGGTGGTTGAGCAGTTCTTC
TRBD1 | TRBJ1-2 | . | TRBV7-3 | CASSLVGQGKSGYTF | TGTGCCAGCAGCTTGGTGGGACAGGGAAAATCTGGCTACACCTTC
. | TRBJ1-2 | . | TRBV7-3 | CASSLGLPGLSYGYTF | TGTGCCAGCAGCTTAGGGCTACCAGGGTTAAGCTATGGCTACACCTTC
TRBD2 | TRBJ2-5 | . | TRBV27 | CASSFLAGGETQYF | TGTGCCAGCAGTTTTTTGGCGGGAGGCGAGACCCAGTACTTC
. | TRBJ2-3 | . | TRBV5-4 | CASSFVGGTDTQYF | TGTGCCAGCAGCTTCGTTGGGGGGACAGATACGCAGTATTTT
. | TRBJ2-3 | few | TRBV30 | CAWRVDSSTDTQYF | TGTGCCTGGAGGGTGGATTCTAGCACAGATACGCAGTATTTT
. | TRBJ1-1 | . | TRBV5-4 | CASSSTAQNTEAFF | TGTGCCAGCAGCTCGACAGCACAGAACACTGAAGCTTTCTTT
TRBD2 | TRBJ2-7 | . | TRBV7-8 | CASSTAGGPLHEQYF | TGTGCCAGCAGTACAGCGGGAGGGCCTCTCCACGAGCAGTACTTC
TRBD2 | TRBJ2-3 | . | TRBV5-1 | CASQKRGATDTQYF | TGCGCCAGCCAAAAGCGGGGGGCCACAGATACGCAGTATTTT
. | TRBJ1-4 | . | TRBV4-1 | CASSQQGGSEKLFF | TGCGCCAGCAGCCAACAGGGAGGGAGTGAAAAACTGTTTTTT
TRBD1 | TRBJ1-1 | . | TRBV19 | CASRDRVAGAFF | TGTGCCAGCAGGGACAGAGTGGCTGGGGCTTTCTTT
. | TRBJ2-5 | few | TRBV25-1 | CASSGPRGPQYF | TGTGCCAGCAGTGGACCCCGAGGGCCCCAGTACTTC
TRBD1 | TRBJ1-2 | few | TRBV9 | CASSAQGALYGYTF | TGTGCCAGCAGCGCCCAGGGGGCTCTCTATGGCTACACCTTC
TRBD2 | TRBJ2-4 | . | TRBV7-9 | CASSLGFLAGGQNIQYF | TGTGCCAGCAGCTTAGGATTCCTAGCGGGAGGTCAAAACATTCAGTACTTC
TRBD1 | TRBJ2-7 | . | TRBV28 | CASSPRGTGVNEQYF | TGTGCCAGCAGCCCCCGGGGGACAGGGGTCAACGAGCAGTACTTC
. | TRBJ2-7 | . | TRBV2 | CASKQDGVYEQYF | TGTGCCAGCAAACAGGACGGAGTCTACGAGCAGTACTTC
. | TRBJ1-2 | . | TRBV15 | CATSRRGGGHGYTF | TGTGCCACCAGCAGAAGAGGCGGGGGTCATGGCTACACCTTC
. | TRBJ2-2 | . | TRBV13 | CASSLGGYLTGELFF | TGTGCCAGCAGCTTAGGAGGTTACCTTACCGGGGAGCTGTTTTTT
TRBD2 | TRBJ2-7 | . | TRBV19 | CASSPSGRSYEQYF | TGTGCCAGTAGCCCTAGCGGGAGGTCCTACGAGCAGTACTTC
TRBD2 | TRBJ2-7 | . | TRBV6-5 | CASSYSGRGYEQYF | TGTGCCAGCAGTTACTCAGGGAGGGGATACGAGCAGTACTTC
. | TRBJ2-1 | once | TRBV7-9 | CASSYPNTQGEQFF | TGTGCCAGCAGCTACCCGAATACCCAGGGTGAGCAGTTCTTC